The 18 T cell receptor beta chains given below trace back to one sample, sequenced in a study of beta chain features in type 1 diabetes. The investigators reverse transcribed all of the isolated RNA, so they sequenced expressed TCRB transcripts. TCRdb keeps only in-frame clones here, not all; method: immunoSEQ multiplex PCR. The data hold 900,000 or so clones, with roughly a sixth observed a single time. Material: naive CD4+ T cells from blood. The source is a woman younger than 35 in good health.

The chain is built from TRBV20-1 and TRBJ2-1, with D perhaps matching TRBD2 (6 bases). Germline CDR1 DFQATT, CDR2 SNEGSKA (reference sequence). V shed 4 bases and J shed 7 bases, with 8 bases lying between them. This CDR3 is built from 11 residues. The DNA for the CDR3 is TGCAGTGCTAAGGGGAGGAATGAGCAGTTCTTC. Protein product: CSAKGRNEQFF.

This clone showed up just a few times. The J gene is TRBJ1-1, the V gene TRBV7-9; no clear D. The CDR3 runs 13 residues. Germline CDR1 SEHNR, CDR2 FQNEAQ (reference sequence). The germline V and J ends were trimmed by 2 bases and 7 bases, with 11 bases remaining between them. The CDR3 coding sequence is TGTGCCAGCAGCTTATGGGTAGGGATTGAAGCTTTCTTT. Translating gives CASSLWVGIEAFF.

V and J are TRBV7-9 and TRBJ2-7; possible D gene TRBD1, 5 bases. Trimming removed 1 base from V and 7 bases from J, with 14 bases in between. Looked up from germline, CDR1 is SEHNR and CDR2 is FQNEAQ (reference sequence). The CDR3 loop spans 14 amino acids. The CDR3 reads CASSLDQGSEEQYF. In nucleotides, the CDR3 is TGTGCCAGCAGCTTAGATCAGGGTTCGGAAGAGCAGTACTTC. The full variable domain, rest sourced from reference TRBV7-9 and TRBJ2-7, is DTGVSQNPRHKITKRGQNVTFRCDPISEHNRLYWYRQTLGQGPEFLTYFQNEAQLEKSRLLSDRFSAERPKGSFSTLEIQRTEQGDSAMYLCASSLDQGSEEQYFGPGTRLTVT.

V gene TRBV6-6 combines with J gene TRBJ1-5, with TRBD1 identical over 12 bases. Germline CDR1 reads MNHNY; CDR2 reads SVGAGI (reference sequence). V was clipped by 0 bases and J by 7 bases; unmatched bases: 4. The CDR3 length is 16 residues. The CDR3 loop reads CASSYSGTGGVQPQHF. CDR3 nucleotides: TGTGCCAGCAGTTACTCCGGGACAGGGGGCGTGCAGCCCCAGCATTTT.

The CDR3 region has the DNA TGTGCCAGCAGTGTAGGTGGGAGGGCCAGGAATGAGCAGTTCTTC. This translates into CASSVGGRARNEQFF. The chain is built from TRBV6-1 and TRBJ2-1, with 7 bases aligning to TRBD2. The V gene's germline CDR1 is MNHNS and CDR2 SASEGT. The length of the CDR3 is 15 residues. The junction had 10 bases not matched to a gene; V was cut back by 4 bases and J by 7 bases.

This clone was seen more than once but under ten times. The chain joins TRBV4-2 to TRBJ2-3; D may be TRBD1 or TRBD2 (5 bases each). Germline CDR1 LGHNA, CDR2 YNFKEQ. The CDR3 contains 14 residues. Trimming left V 6 bases short and J 6 bases short, with 16 bases between. CDR3 loop: CASSETGGRDTQYF. DNA for the CDR3: TGTGCCAGCAGTGAGACTGGGGGTCGGGATACGCAGTATTTT.

This clone turned up a few times. This sequence joins TRBV9 and TRBJ2-1; possibly TRBD2 for D (5 bases). The CDR3 is made up of 15 amino acids. Looked up from germline, CDR1 is SGDLS and CDR2 is YYNGEE. Deletions cut 0 bases from V and 9 bases from J, with 16 bases between. The CDR3 spells CASSVVGGSLFEQFF. The CDR3 nucleotides read TGTGCCAGCAGCGTAGTAGGTGGGAGTTTATTTGAGCAGTTCTTC. The full variable domain, with the rest looked up from reference TRBV9 and TRBJ2-1, is DSGVTQTPKHLITATGQRVTLRCSPRSGDLSVYWYQQSLDQGLQFLIQYYNGEERAKGNILERFSAQQFPDLHSELNLSSLELGDSALYFCASSVVGGSLFEQFFGPGTRLTVL.

This chain connects TRBV27 to TRBJ1-1; D possibly corresponds to TRBD1 (5 bases). CDR3 length equals 17 residues. V dropped 6 bases and J dropped 3 bases, with 23 bases sitting between them. Looked up from germline, CDR1 is MNHEY and CDR2 is SMNVEV (reference sequence). The chain's CDR3 is CASRDRDHQDYYTEAFF. The CDR3 region has the DNA TGTGCCAGCAGGGACCGGGACCACCAGGATTACTACACTGAAGCTTTCTTT.

V gene TRBV5-4 combines with J gene TRBJ1-2; tentative D call: TRBD1 (5 bases). Germline V CDR1 and CDR2: SGHNT, YYREEE (reference sequence). V shed 1 base and J shed 2 bases, with 15 bases lying between them. The CDR3 spans 16 residues. The CDR3 here is CASSLRGGAGNYGYTF. The CDR3 region has the DNA TGTGCCAGCAGCTTGAGAGGAGGGGCCGGGAACTATGGCTACACCTTC.

The rearrangement uses TRBV7-3 and TRBJ2-5, with 10 positions matching TRBD2. Germline V gene data show CDR1 as SGHTA and CDR2 as FQGTGA. The trim removed 3 bases at V and 5 bases at J, leaving 0 bases unmatched. The CDR3 length is 13 residues. CDR3 bases: TGTGCCAGCAGCTTGGGACTAGCGGAGACCCAGTACTTC. Encoded protein: CASSLGLAETQYF.

This chain connects TRBV14 to TRBJ2-1; 9 nucleotides match TRBD2. The V gene's germline CDR1 is SGHDN and CDR2 FVKESK. Losses at the gene ends were 0 bases for V and 6 bases for J; bases not matched to a gene: 12. The CDR3 loop spans 18 amino acids. This CDR3 reads CASSQDRRDSGRFNEQFF. The CDR3 DNA follows: TGTGCCAGCAGCCAAGATCGGAGGGACAGCGGGAGGTTCAATGAGCAGTTCTTC.

V and J are TRBV7-9 and TRBJ2-1; 11 bases line up with TRBD2. The trim removed 2 bases at V and 6 bases at J, leaving 6 bases unmatched. This CDR3 is 16 amino acids long. The germline V gene encodes CDR1 SEHNR and CDR2 FQNEAQ (reference sequence). CDR3 in amino acids: CASSLWGTSGINEQFF. DNA for the CDR3: TGTGCCAGCAGCTTATGGGGGACTAGCGGAATCAATGAGCAGTTCTTC.

The chain combines TRBV4-3 with TRBJ2-1; 7 nucleotides align to TRBD1. The CDR3 loop spans 17 amino acids. V lost 0 bases, J lost 2 bases, and 7 bases stayed unmatched. CDR1 and CDR2 from the germline V gene are LGHNA and YSLEER. The DNA of the CDR3 is TGCGCCAGCAGCCAAGATCCGACCCAGGGGGCCTACAATGAGCAGTTCTTC. Its translation: CASSQDPTQGAYNEQFF.

This chain connects TRBV4-2 to TRBJ2-7, with 8 positions matching TRBD2. V lost 1 base, J lost 0 bases, and 8 bases stayed unmatched. Germline loops: CDR1 LGHNA, CDR2 YNFKEQ. CDR3 length equals 17 residues. The CDR3 is CASSQVLAGGHSYEQYF. CDR3 nucleotides: TGTGCCAGCAGCCAAGTCCTGGCGGGAGGCCACTCCTACGAGCAGTACTTC.

This clone was counted between two and nine times. The chain uses TRBV27 and TRBJ2-4, with TRBD1 as a possible D gene (6 bases). Germline assignment: CDR1 MNHEY and CDR2 SMNVEV (reference sequence). The length of the CDR3 is 16 residues. Trimming removed 3 bases from V and 7 bases from J, with 19 bases in between. Here the CDR3 DNA reads TGTGCCAGCAGTTTCAGTCTAGGGGGAGCACGCAACATTCAGTACTTC. Its protein is CASSFSLGGARNIQYF.

The chain joins TRBV5-1 to TRBJ1-4, with a possible D match to TRBD1 (6 bases). V lost 5 bases and J 8 bases, leaving 13 bases between the germline ends. In germline, CDR1 is SGHRS, CDR2 YFSETQ. This CDR3 is built from 13 residues. DNA for the CDR3: TGCGCCAGCAGGTGGGGGGCTCAAGAAAAACTGTTTTTT. The encoded protein is CASRWGAQEKLFF.

The chain carries TRBV7-9 and TRBJ2-2; weak D call: TRBD1 (5 bases). The CDR3 has 13 residues. Germline loops: CDR1 SEHNR, CDR2 FQNEAQ (reference sequence). The V and J ends lost 3 bases and 4 bases respectively, with 6 bases between them. The CDR3 protein is CASSFDSTGELFF. The CDR3 region has the DNA TGTGCCAGCAGCTTCGACAGCACCGGGGAGCTGTTTTTT.

The CDR3 DNA follows: TGTGCCAGCAGTTCCCCCGGCCACGGCTATGGCTACACCTTC. Translating gives CASSSPGHGYGYTF. The chain employs TRBV28 and TRBJ1-2; the D is unclear. The CDR3 runs 14 residues. CDR1 MDHEN and CDR2 SYDVKM come from the germline V gene. V was shortened by 4 bases and J by 4 bases, with 13 bases between the two germline ends.